Ten or more counts support the clone carrying this T cell receptor (beta chain). Its target is unknown. Listed TCR primers and previously described methods were used for bulk TCR libraries. TCRdb re-called the PCR reads through MiXCR, storing one row per CDR3 protein. The table includes 300,000 to 400,000 distinct CDR3 sequences, 20% to 25% detected once. V gave up 6 bases and J gave up 4 bases; unmatched junction bases: 8. The CDR3 covers 16 residues. The germline V gene encodes CDR1 WSHSY and CDR2 SAAADI. This record belongs to a study of molecular identifiers for immune sequencing clone quantification. Study conclusions and caveats: Spiked Jurkat TCR RNA from one cell was reportedly detectable among around 1 million naive cells. In CMV-specific effectors, clones above 20 copies held over 99% of molecules; naive, under 1%. Because of identical TCR molecules sharing a barcode, sizes of highly expanded clones could be underestimated.

This TCR was sampled from a human donor in good health. Some libraries in this study had Jurkat cell RNA spiked in. V usage is TRBV10-2 and J usage is TRBJ2-3, with 12 bases matching TRBD2. Sequenced sample: naive CD8+ T cells from blood, with Jurkat cell RNA spiked in. Subset: FACS-sorted CD8+CD4-CCR7+CD45RA+ naive T cells. CDR3 residues: CASSAKTSGSSDTQYF. CDR3 nucleotides: TGCGCCAGCAGCGCAAAGACTAGCGGGAGTTCAGATACGCAGTATTTT.